Sequencing of this T cell receptor (beta chain) was carried out in a study of blood T cells in healthy people across ages. Broader study findings: Diversity was estimated from one million T cells, and these estimates were considered underestimates.

This clonotype was counted a few times. Its antigen is undetermined. At one end the junction does not follow the germline gene, possibly because of a read error. Primers used in a second PCR of roughly 6 to 12 cycles were a sample-barcoded 5' primer and a J-beta primer mix. All samples gave at least 2.5 million CDR3-containing paired-end reads. Via MiXCR, TCRdb re-called the 5' RACE reads, giving one row per CDR3 protein. The data hold some 1,800,000 distinct CDR3 sequences, with roughly 43% observed a single time. Germline V CDR1 and CDR2: ENHRY, SYGVKD. The CDR3 is 13 amino acids. Donors each provided 8 to 10 milliliters of peripheral blood. A minimum of 6 micrograms of total RNA was extracted per sample.

The TCR sequence derives from a human donor in good health. The sequencing sample was made of blood. The gene calls are TRBV10-3 and TRBJ2-5; D possibly matches TRBD1 or TRBD2 (5 bases each). CDR3 in DNA: TGTGCCATCAGTACCGACAGTGGGGAGACCCAGTACTTT. It specifies CAISTDSGETQYF.